The 11 T cell receptor beta chains presented below share a single source sample, sequenced in a study of Graves' ophthalmopathy and Graves' hyperthyroidism (dated by TCRdb to 2016 to 2019). Sequenced on an Illumina HiSeq 2000. For repertoire sequencing, TCR beta CDR3 regions were amplified from RNA transcripts. HTBI primers and the Qiagen OneStep RT-PCR kit were used in a first-round RT-PCR, which was followed by a second-round multiplex PCR, size selection and purification. TCRdb trimmed the raw reads at Q25, called clones with MiXCR and kept productive beta chains. Every distinct CDR3 protein forms one entry, paired with its most common genes and DNA. The sample table records roughly 230,000 distinct CDR3 sequences; under 25% of these occur just once. Jointly, the top ten make up around 45% of the sample. Specimen: peripheral blood. These receptors were collected from a woman aged 50 to 60 with Graves' ophthalmopathy. Donor details come from another sample of the same person, matched by shared clones.

There are a few counts of this clonotype. CDR3 amino acids: CATGSTGGGTEAFF. The CDR3 coding sequence is TGTGCCACCGGGTCGACAGGGGGCGGGACTGAAGCTTTCTTT. The V call is TRBV7-9, the J call TRBJ1-1; 10 nucleotides agree with TRBD1. J was trimmed by 5 bases and V by 10 bases; bases with no gene match: 10. Germline V gene data show CDR1 as SEHNR and CDR2 as FQNEAQ (reference sequence). The CDR3 runs 14 residues.

This clonotype was seen a few times. The V call is TRBV5-1, the J call TRBJ2-2, with a tentative D call TRBD2 (5 bases). This CDR3 comprises 13 residues. The germline CDR1 and CDR2 sequences are SGHRS and YFSETQ. The ends were cut back, 4 bases at V and 7 bases at J, with 11 bases in the middle. The CDR3 nucleotides are TGCGCCAGCAGCGGAGGTGGAGGCGGGGAGCTGTTTTTT. Translated, it gives CASSGGGGGELFF.

This clonotype was counted at least ten times. The rearrangement links TRBV12-3 or TRBV12-4 to TRBJ1-5; no definite D call. The V gene lost 3 bases and the J gene lost 7 bases, with 7 bases spanning the gap. CDR3 length: 12 amino acids. Here the CDR3 reads CASSFGQQPQHF. CDR3 nucleotides: TGTGCCAGCAGTTTTGGTCAACAGCCCCAGCATTTT.

The sample holds a few counts of this clonotype. The CDR3 bases are TGCGCCAGCAGCCACCCCCTACCAGCGGGTTCCGGAGAGCAGTACTTC. Translation: CASSHPLPAGSGEQYF. The J gene is TRBJ2-7, the V gene TRBV4-1, with D tentatively TRBD2 (6 bases). Trimming took 3 bases from V and 7 from J, leaving 22 bases between them. This CDR3 spans 16 amino acids. The germline V gene has CDR1 MGHRA and CDR2 YSYEKL.

With regard to this clonotype: At one end, the junction sequence differs from germline, possibly due to a read error. The V call is TRBV2, the J call TRBJ2-5; 11 bases are a match to TRBD2. This CDR3 is 14 amino acids long. Germline lookup yields CDR1 SNHLY and CDR2 FYNNEI. For the CDR3, the DNA is TGTGCCAGCAGTGAAGCGAGGGCTAGCGGGAGGACTGACTTC. Protein product: CASSEARASGRTDF.

This clonotype was observed at least ten times. Here the CDR3 reads CASSFEGETQYF. As DNA, the CDR3 is TGTGCCAGCAGCTTTGAAGGGGAGACCCAGTACTTC. V gene TRBV7-9 combines with J gene TRBJ2-5; D gene unclear. Per germline, CDR1 SEHNR and CDR2 FQNEAQ (reference sequence). The CDR3 sequence is 12 residues long. The ends were cut back, 3 bases at V and 5 bases at J, with 7 bases in the middle.

This clonotype was detected ten times or more. The chain carries TRBV12-3 or TRBV12-4 and TRBJ2-7, with 7 bases matching TRBD1. Trimming removed 6 bases from V and 6 bases from J; junction bases left unmatched: 14. The CDR3 contains 15 residues. This CDR3 reads CASSLGAGYRGEQYF. The CDR3 DNA reads TGTGCCAGCAGCCTAGGGGCAGGTTACAGGGGCGAGCAGTACTTC.

The chain combines TRBV7-9 with TRBJ2-5; possible D gene TRBD1, 6 bases. The CDR3 extends over 15 amino acids. Germline values: CDR1 SEHNR, CDR2 FQNEAQ (reference sequence). V was clipped by 5 bases and J by 0 bases, with 13 bases between them. The CDR3 DNA reads TGTGCCAGCAGCCACCGGGACACGTACCAAGAGACCCAGTACTTC. Residues: CASSHRDTYQETQYF.

This clonotype was counted ten times or more. This chain joins TRBV3-1 and TRBJ2-5; 11 nucleotides align to TRBD2. CDR1 LGHDT and CDR2 YNNKEL come from the germline V gene (reference sequence). V lost 4 bases to trimming and J lost 4 bases; unmatched junction nucleotides: 14. The CDR3 has 18 residues. CDR3 residues: CASSPRAVVAGGRETQYF. CDR3 DNA sequence: TGTGCCAGCAGCCCCCGAGCCGTGGTAGCGGGAGGGCGAGAGACCCAGTACTTC.

The table lists this clonotype with many counts. The chain joins TRBV2 to TRBJ1-1, with 7 nucleotides matching TRBD1. CDR1 and CDR2 (germline): SNHLY, FYNNEI. Germline trimming cut 4 bases from V and 6 bases from J; bases unmatched to any gene: 11. This CDR3 is 15 amino acids long. The CDR3 here is CASSATGSGFAEAFF. The CDR3 DNA follows: TGTGCCAGCAGTGCGACAGGGTCGGGGTTCGCTGAAGCTTTCTTT.

The V and J genes are TRBV6-1 and TRBJ1-2, with 7 bases that match TRBD1. This CDR3 region has 14 residues. The V gene's germline CDR1 is MNHNS and CDR2 SASEGT. The J segment lost 7 bases and the V segment lost 6 bases, leaving 11 bases of the junction unmatched. The CDR3 sequence is CASRRDRATGGYTF. The CDR3, as DNA: TGTGCCAGCAGAAGAGACAGGGCAACTGGTGGCTACACCTTC.